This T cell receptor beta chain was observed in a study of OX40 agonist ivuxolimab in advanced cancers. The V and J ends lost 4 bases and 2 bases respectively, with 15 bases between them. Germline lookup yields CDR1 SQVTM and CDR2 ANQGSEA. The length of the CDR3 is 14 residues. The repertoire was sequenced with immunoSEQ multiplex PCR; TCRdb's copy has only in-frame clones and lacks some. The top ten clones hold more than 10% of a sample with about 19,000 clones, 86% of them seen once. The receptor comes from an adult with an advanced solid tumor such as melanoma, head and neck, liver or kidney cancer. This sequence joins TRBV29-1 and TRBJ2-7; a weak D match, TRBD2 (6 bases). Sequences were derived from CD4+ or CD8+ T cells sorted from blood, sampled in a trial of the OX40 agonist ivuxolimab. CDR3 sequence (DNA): TGCAGCGTTGCGGGAGCAACTCGCACCTACGAGCAGTACTTC. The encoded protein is CSVAGATRTYEQYF.